This section outlines one T cell receptor (beta chain) sequence together with its context. No antigen is known for it. The entirety of the isolated RNA underwent reverse transcription, so expressed TCRB transcripts were sequenced. The average output of naive, central memory and regulatory T cell samples was several million reads. This table comes from immunoSEQ multiplex PCR, and its TCRdb copy is limited to in-frame clones, with some not included. The sample records hundreds of thousands of clones, 13% to 15% being singletons. This sample is drawn from a study of beta chain features in type 1 diabetes. About the research overall: The number of sorted cells examined across all samples was 107,917,701. Study outcomes and limitations: For type 1 diabetes patients, VDJ junctions showed fewer insertions and more deletions. When Type 1 diabetes patients were examined, their TCRB CDR3s proved moderately but significantly shorter in all four CD4+ subsets.

A sort by CD45RO/CCR7/CD25/CD127/CD95/CD27 yielded CD4+ naive, central memory, regulatory and stem cell-like memory cells. Sequencing was done on a sample of naive CD4+ T cells from blood. The sequence came from a man younger than 45 with type 1 diabetes.

The CDR3 bases are TGTGCCAGCAGCTTGTGGGCAGCCTACGAGCAGTACTTC. Translation: CASSLWAAYEQYF. The rearrangement links TRBV5-6 to TRBJ2-7; D is undetermined. The CDR3 extends over 13 amino acids. Per germline, CDR1 SGHDT and CDR2 YYEEEE. Trimming took off 1 base at V and 2 bases at J, with 7 bases between the two ends.